These 9 T cell receptor beta chains share one sample of origin, sequenced in a study of blood T cell repertoires in COVID-19. Generated by immunoSEQ multiplex PCR, the TCRdb table keeps only in-frame clones and is missing some. The repertoire includes about 170,000 clones, around 85% of them detected once, and around 7% sits in the top ten. Material: peripheral blood. The receptors were sampled from a man at least 80 years old with COVID-19, enrolled during active disease.

The chain is built from TRBV28 and TRBJ2-3; the match to TRBD2 covers 10 bases. V shed 5 bases and J 1 base; nucleotides not matched to a gene: 3. From germline, CDR1 is MDHEN and CDR2 SYDVKM. There are 15 residues in the CDR3. This chain's CDR3 is CASSATSGGTDTQYF. CDR3 DNA sequence: TGTGCCAGCAGTGCAACTAGCGGGGGCACAGATACGCAGTATTTT.

The CDR3 nucleotides read TGTGCCAGCAGTCCATCTCACAGGGCCGGGAGGGCCAACGTCCTGACTTTC. Amino acids: CASSPSHRAGRANVLTF. This chain joins TRBV27 and TRBJ2-6, with D perhaps matching TRBD1 (6 bases). Trimming shortened V by 5 bases and J by 5 bases, and 19 bases separated the two germline ends. This CDR3 spans 17 amino acids. CDR1 MNHEY and CDR2 SMNVEV come from the germline V gene (reference sequence).

The chain is built from TRBV29-1 and TRBJ1-2, with 7 bases matching TRBD1. Germline loops: CDR1 SQVTM, CDR2 ANQGSEA. This CDR3 spans 12 amino acids. V trimming: 5 bases; J trimming: 4 bases; junction bases outside the gene matches: 4. For the CDR3, the DNA is TGCAGCGTTACTACAGGGGTCTATGGCTACACCTTC. Translation gives CSVTTGVYGYTF.

The gene calls are TRBV5-1 and TRBJ1-1; 7 positions agree with TRBD1. The CDR3 is made up of 18 amino acids. J was trimmed by 1 base and V by 2 bases; bases with no gene match: 14. Germline-derived CDR1 and CDR2 are SGHRS and YFSETQ. The CDR3 region has the DNA TGCGCCAGCAGCTTAGACAGGGTTCGTCGCTCCCGGAACACTGAAGCTTTCTTT. Encoded protein: CASSLDRVRRSRNTEAFF.

V and J are TRBV6-2 or TRBV6-3 and TRBJ2-2; D is perhaps TRBD2 (7 bases). Germline V lookup: CDR1 MNHEY, CDR2 SVGEGT. This CDR3 has 16 amino acids. Trimming took off 6 bases at V and 4 bases at J, with 18 bases between the two ends. DNA of the CDR3: TGTGCCAGCAGCTCCCCGGGGGGCGGGGGCACCGGGGAGCTGTTTTTT. This codes for CASSSPGGGGTGELFF.

Only one count was recorded for this clone. The V call is TRBV6-6, the J call TRBJ1-1; possibly TRBD1 for D (6 bases). Germline values: CDR1 MNHNY, CDR2 SVGAGI (reference sequence). V lost 8 bases to trimming and J lost 0 bases, with 10 bases between them. This CDR3 spans 13 amino acids. CDR3 in amino acids: CASHRVMNTEAFF. The CDR3 DNA reads as TGTGCCAGCCACAGGGTCATGAACACTGAAGCTTTCTTT.

The V and J genes are TRBV9 and TRBJ1-5; D gene ambiguous. The V end was cut by 2 bases, the J end by 7 bases, with 7 bases between. Germline CDR1 is SGDLS and CDR2 is YYNGEE. The CDR3 runs 12 residues. This CDR3 is CASSVGEQPQHF. In DNA, the CDR3 is TGTGCCAGCAGCGTCGGGGAGCAGCCCCAGCATTTT.

The chain uses TRBV19 and TRBJ1-1; 8 nucleotides agree with TRBD1. The CDR3 has 14 amino acids. V lost 7 bases, J lost 8 bases, and 12 bases stayed unmatched. CDR1 and CDR2 (germline): LNHDA, SQIVND (reference sequence). CDR3 sequence: CASTDGGQGVEAFF. The CDR3 coding sequence is TGTGCCAGTACGGACGGTGGACAGGGTGTCGAAGCTTTCTTT.

This clone appeared a single time. The chain links TRBV10-3 to TRBJ2-3; TRBD2 matches at 15 bases. J was trimmed by 0 bases and V by 7 bases; bases with no gene match: 8. The CDR3 has 18 amino acids. Germline V lookup: CDR1 ENHRY, CDR2 SYGVKD. The CDR3 spells CAIKGTSGGTISTDTQYF. The CDR3 DNA reads TGTGCCATCAAAGGGACTAGCGGGGGGACCATTAGCACAGATACGCAGTATTTT.